These T cell receptor beta chains were read from a single sample in a study of shared clonotypes between healthy human individuals. Sequenced by immunoSEQ multiplex PCR; TCRdb stores in-frame clones only, minus some. The sample contains over a million clones, roughly 96% of which appear only once. The sample consisted of naive CD4+ T cells sorted from blood. The origin of the receptors is a man between 25 and 39 years old in good health. Both conserved end residues are part of each CDR3. A D gene is named only where the DNA matches it firmly. Size is omitted from some rows. Given values are once, few, many or a class for expanded clones.

d_gene,abundance,v_gene,j_gene,CDR3aa,CDR3nt
-,-,TRBV28,TRBJ2-5,CATTALVQQETQYF,TGTGCCACCACGGCACTAGTCCAACAAGAGACCCAGTACTTC
-,once,TRBV7-9,TRBJ2-3,CASSLTQTLDTQYF,TGTGCCAGCAGCTTGACTCAAACACTCGATACGCAGTATTTT
TRBD1,-,TRBV28,TRBJ1-1,CASSPDRGRMNTEAFF,TGTGCCAGCAGTCCCGACAGGGGACGGATGAACACTGAAGCTTTCTTT
TRBD1,-,TRBV5-1,TRBJ2-7,CASSVTGTGESEQYF,TGCGCCAGCAGCGTAACCGGGACAGGGGAAAGCGAGCAGTACTTC
-,-,TRBV5-1,TRBJ2-5,CASSLGGLQETQYF,TGCGCCAGCAGCTTGGGCGGCCTCCAAGAGACCCAGTACTTC
-,-,TRBV9,TRBJ2-5,CASSVGGQQETQYF,TGTGCCAGCAGCGTAGGGGGACAACAAGAGACCCAGTACTTC
TRBD2,-,TRBV7-9,TRBJ2-7,CASSPSGSRAFEQYF,TGTGCCAGCAGCCCTAGCGGGAGTCGTGCTTTCGAGCAGTACTTC
-,-,TRBV9,TRBJ2-1,CASSPRTGLDYEQFF,TGTGCCAGCAGCCCGAGGACCGGCTTAGATTATGAGCAGTTCTTC
-,-,TRBV21-1,TRBJ2-3,CASRKRGDTQYF,TGTGCCAGCAGGAAACGAGGAGATACGCAGTATTTT
-,-,TRBV7-8,TRBJ2-1,CASSPLAKNEQFF,TGTGCCAGCAGCCCCCTGGCAAAGAATGAGCAGTTCTTC